Below, 30 T cell receptor beta chains from the same sample are listed, as sequenced in a study of blood T cell repertoires in COVID-19. TCRdb keeps only in-frame clones here, not all; method: immunoSEQ multiplex PCR. Among about 52,000 clones, roughly 87% were seen once, and the ten largest hold around 3.1%. Sequencing input: peripheral blood. Receptors originate from a human donor in a cohort sampled during active COVID-19.

The chain uses TRBV5-1 and TRBJ2-2; no firm D call. This CDR3 has 13 residues. Germline CDR1 and CDR2: SGHRS and YFSETQ. The V and J ends lost 0 bases and 5 bases respectively, with 5 bases between them. In DNA, the CDR3 is TGCGCCAGCAGCTTGGGGCAGACCGGGGAGCTGTTTTTT. It specifies CASSLGQTGELFF.

This clone has just a few counts. CDR3 in DNA: TGCGCCAGCAGCCAAGAGGCCGGCTACACCTTC. Amino acid sequence: CASSQEAGYTF. The V and J genes are TRBV5-1 and TRBJ1-2; D is unresolved. The V end lost 4 bases, the J end lost 8 bases, and 9 bases lay between the germline ends. In germline, CDR1 is SGHRS, CDR2 YFSETQ. The CDR3 covers 11 residues.

Only one count was recorded for this clone. This chain joins TRBV19 and TRBJ2-4; 12 bases map to TRBD1. Per germline, CDR1 LNHDA and CDR2 SQIVND (reference sequence). With V trimmed by 6 bases and J by 1 base, 4 bases remained unmatched. This CDR3 region has 16 residues. The CDR3 is CASSPGQGAAKNIQYF. CDR3 DNA: TGTGCCAGTAGCCCGGGACAGGGGGCGGCCAAAAACATTCAGTACTTC.

The chain joins TRBV12-3 or TRBV12-4 to TRBJ2-5, with D possibly matching TRBD1 (6 bases). There are 13 residues in the CDR3. The V end lost 4 bases, the J end lost 9 bases, and 15 bases lay between the germline ends. The CDR3 DNA follows: TGTGCCAGCAGTTGGGGGCGCTGGGCGGCCCAGTACTTC. Translation gives CASSWGRWAAQYF.

The genes are TRBV9 and TRBJ1-6; the match to TRBD1 covers 7 bases. Per the germline V gene, CDR1 is SGDLS and CDR2 is YYNGEE. The trim removed 3 bases at V and 6 bases at J, leaving 6 bases unmatched. This CDR3 is 15 amino acids long. Written as DNA, the CDR3 is TGTGCCAGCAGCGCCCAGACAGGGTTTAATTCACCCCTCCACTTT. Encoded protein: CASSAQTGFNSPLHF. Together with reference TRBV9 and TRBJ1-6, the CDR3 gives the full variable domain: DSGVTQTPKHLITATGQRVTLRCSPRSGDLSVYWYQQSLDQGLQFLIQYYNGEERAKGNILERFSAQQFPDLHSELNLSSLELGDSALYFCASSAQTGFNSPLHFGNGTRLTVT.

The DNA of the CDR3 is TGCGCCAGCAGCAGGCCAGGGTCGGGCGGGGAGCTGTTTTTT. Translating it yields CASSRPGSGGELFF. This chain joins TRBV5-1 and TRBJ2-2; possibly TRBD1 for D (5 bases). Germline V CDR1 and CDR2: SGHRS, YFSETQ. Deletions cut 4 bases from V and 7 bases from J, with 14 bases between. This CDR3 spans 14 amino acids.

The chain has TRBV4-1 and TRBJ2-1; perhaps TRBD1 as D (7 bases). This CDR3 contains 16 residues. The germline gives CDR1 MGHRA, CDR2 YSYEKL. V was cut by 3 bases and J by 7 bases, with 19 bases left in between. The CDR3 loop is CASSHPRQGGDNEQFF. CDR3 DNA: TGCGCCAGCAGCCACCCCCGACAGGGAGGTGATAATGAGCAGTTCTTC.

This sequence joins TRBV2 and TRBJ2-5, with TRBD2 matching over 8 bases. The trim removed 4 bases at V and 5 bases at J, leaving 6 bases unmatched. Germline V gene sequence: CDR1 SNHLY, CDR2 FYNNEI. The CDR3 contains 14 residues. The CDR3 here is CASSVREVWETQYF. CDR3 in DNA: TGTGCCAGCAGTGTGCGGGAGGTTTGGGAGACCCAGTACTTC.

The chain uses TRBV14 and TRBJ2-2; D not certain. This CDR3 comprises 14 residues. Germline loops: CDR1 SGHDN, CDR2 FVKESK. Trimming shortened V by 4 bases and J by 1 base, and 7 bases separated the two germline ends. As DNA, the CDR3 is TGTGCCAGCAGCCGCCTACTGAACACCGGGGAGCTGTTTTTT. This sequence encodes CASSRLLNTGELFF.

The chain is built from TRBV5-5 and TRBJ2-5; 9 positions agree with TRBD2. CDR3 length: 14 residues. Germline V gene data show CDR1 as SGHKS and CDR2 as YYEKEE (reference sequence). V dropped 4 bases and J dropped 4; count of bases not matched to a gene: 5. The CDR3 protein is CASSVGLAGETQYF. CDR3 DNA: TGTGCCAGCAGCGTGGGACTAGCAGGAGAGACCCAGTACTTC.

The chain has TRBV5-1 and TRBJ2-3; TRBD1 agrees at 7 bases. V was clipped by 1 base and J by 0 bases; unmatched bases: 14. The CDR3 loop spans 19 amino acids. The germline V gene encodes CDR1 SGHRS and CDR2 YFSETQ. This CDR3 is CASSLRGQGVPSSTDTQYF. In DNA, the CDR3 is TGCGCCAGCAGCTTGAGGGGTCAGGGGGTCCCCTCTAGCACAGATACGCAGTATTTT.

The V call is TRBV5-1, the J call TRBJ2-7; D possibly corresponds to TRBD1 (5 bases). Deletions cut 7 bases from V and 0 bases from J, with 14 bases between. This CDR3 has 14 residues. The germline gives CDR1 SGHRS, CDR2 YFSETQ. The CDR3 DNA is TGCGCCAGCGCCCTCACAGGTCGCTCCTACGAGCAGTACTTC. This sequence encodes CASALTGRSYEQYF.

The gene calls are TRBV19 and TRBJ2-7; 8 nucleotides align to TRBD1. The CDR3 loop spans 17 amino acids. V dropped 5 bases and J dropped 3; count of bases not matched to a gene: 15. The germline V gene encodes CDR1 LNHDA and CDR2 SQIVND (reference sequence). The CDR3 DNA follows: TGTGCCAGTAGTCGTGGACAGGGCGGTGGCGAGGGCTACGAGCAGTACTTC. Residues: CASSRGQGGGEGYEQYF. Combining the CDR3 with reference TRBV19 and TRBJ2-7 gives the whole variable domain DGGITQSPKYLFRKEGQNVTLSCEQNLNHDAMYWYRQDPGQGLRLIYYSQIVNDFQKGDIAEGYSVSREKKESFPLTVTSAQKNPTAFYLCASSRGQGGGEGYEQYFGPGTRLTVT.

The V and J genes are TRBV2 and TRBJ2-2, with D perhaps matching TRBD1 (6 bases). The CDR3 is 14 residues long. Germline V gives CDR1 SNHLY, CDR2 FYNNEI. With 10 bases removed from V and 6 bases from J, the gap between germline ends came to 18 bases. For the CDR3, the DNA is TGTGCCACGAAGGGCAGGGGTGGGTCCGGGGAGCTGTTTTTT. Translated, it gives CATKGRGGSGELFF.

The chain couples TRBV7-9 to TRBJ2-7, with D tentatively TRBD1 (5 bases). The CDR3 spans 13 residues. The V gene's germline CDR1 is SEHNR and CDR2 FQNEAQ (reference sequence). V lost 6 bases and J 3 bases, leaving 12 bases between the germline ends. The chain's CDR3 is CASRRSQGYEQYF. The CDR3 nucleotides are TGTGCCAGCAGGCGGTCCCAGGGCTACGAGCAGTACTTC.

V and J are TRBV6-5 and TRBJ2-7; TRBD1 matches 9 bases. Losses at the gene ends were 4 bases for V and 5 bases for J; bases not matched to a gene: 6. Germline loops: CDR1 MNHEY, CDR2 SVGAGI. There are 14 residues in the CDR3. The CDR3 is CASSSDRGSHEQYF. CDR3 coding DNA: TGTGCCAGCAGTTCGGACAGGGGATCGCACGAGCAGTACTTC.

DNA of the CDR3: TGTGCCAGTAGTACCACAGGGGGACTTGAAGCTTTCTTT. Its protein is CASSTTGGLEAFF. This chain uses TRBV19 with TRBJ1-1; TRBD1 matches 8 bases. J was trimmed by 7 bases and V by 4 bases; bases with no gene match: 5. CDR1 is LNHDA and CDR2 is SQIVND in the germline V gene (reference sequence). The CDR3 length is 13 residues.

V gene TRBV14 combines with J gene TRBJ2-2; TRBD1 aligns across 10 bases. V shed 7 bases, J shed 6 bases, and the junction held 5 bases outside the gene matches. The CDR3 runs 14 residues. Per the germline V gene, CDR1 is SGHDN and CDR2 is FVKESK. This chain's CDR3 is CASTAGTGAGELFF. The CDR3 nucleotides read TGTGCCAGCACTGCCGGGACAGGGGCCGGGGAGCTGTTTTTT.

This chain connects TRBV28 to TRBJ2-7; possible D gene TRBD1, 6 bases. The germline V and J ends were trimmed by 4 bases and 2 bases, with 12 bases remaining between them. Germline V gives CDR1 MDHEN, CDR2 SYDVKM. The CDR3 sequence is 14 residues long. The CDR3 DNA reads as TGTGCCAGCAGTTCCCGACAGGCAACCTACGAGCAGTACTTC. Translating gives CASSSRQATYEQYF.

This clone was seen just once. The rearrangement links TRBV3-1 (or the pseudogene TRBV3-2) to TRBJ2-7, with 7 bases fitting TRBD2. The CDR3 covers 18 residues. Germline CDR1 LGHDT, CDR2 YNNKEL (reference sequence). V lost 0 bases and J lost 0; bases outside the gene matches: 11. In DNA, the CDR3 is TGTGCCAGCAGCCAAGACGGCGCGGCTAGCGGATTCTCCTACGAGCAGTACTTC. This gives the protein CASSQDGAASGFSYEQYF.

The CDR3 bases are TGTGCCAGCAGCTTGGATGCAGGCCCGAACACCGGGGAGCTGTTTTTT. It codes for CASSLDAGPNTGELFF. The chain uses TRBV5-8 and TRBJ2-2; D not resolved. V was clipped by 0 bases and J by 0 bases, with 9 bases between them. The CDR3 spans 16 residues. The V gene's germline CDR1 is SGHTS and CDR2 YDEGEE.

The gene calls are TRBV28 and TRBJ1-1; 9 nucleotides match TRBD1. V dropped 5 bases and J dropped 4; count of bases not matched to a gene: 8. Germline V gives CDR1 MDHEN, CDR2 SYDVKM. The CDR3 runs to 15 residues. CDR3 sequence reads: CASSIKDRGLTEAFF. CDR3 nucleotide sequence: TGTGCCAGCAGTATAAAGGACAGGGGACTCACTGAAGCTTTCTTT.

The chain employs TRBV7-2 and TRBJ2-7, with D unclear. V lost 2 bases and J lost 0, with 8 bases in between. The CDR3 length is 14 residues. Germline V lookup: CDR1 SGHTA, CDR2 FQGNSA. The CDR3 sequence: CASSLMAFSYEQYF. CDR3 nucleotides: TGTGCCAGCAGCTTAATGGCCTTCTCCTACGAGCAGTACTTC.

The chain couples TRBV9 to TRBJ2-3, with a possible D match to TRBD2 (6 bases). Germline CDR1 and CDR2: SGDLS and YYNGEE. The CDR3 has 16 residues. V was trimmed by 0 bases and J by 3 bases, leaving 14 bases between them. This CDR3 is CASSVVDGSWTDTQYF. The CDR3 DNA reads TGTGCCAGCAGCGTAGTGGACGGGAGTTGGACAGATACGCAGTATTTT.

V is TRBV28 and J is TRBJ1-3; 8 bases agree with TRBD1. The ends lost 6 bases at V and 5 bases at J; junction bases unmatched: 6. The CDR3 is 14 amino acids. The germline V gene has CDR1 MDHEN and CDR2 SYDVKM. The CDR3 DNA is TGTGCCAGCAGCCCACAGGGGGTTAGAAACACCATATATTTT. Its translation: CASSPQGVRNTIYF.

The chain employs TRBV7-9 and TRBJ2-2, with D perhaps matching TRBD1 (6 bases). V lost 4 bases and J lost 6, with 9 bases in between. The germline CDR1 and CDR2 sequences are SEHNR and FQNEAQ (reference sequence). This CDR3 has 13 amino acids. The CDR3 loop reads CASSSGVAGELFF. The CDR3, as DNA: TGTGCCAGCAGCTCAGGGGTAGCCGGGGAGCTGTTTTTT. The entire variable domain, with the rest obtained from reference TRBV7-9 and TRBJ2-2, is as follows: DTGVSQNPRHKITKRGQNVTFRCDPISEHNRLYWYRQTLGQGPEFLTYFQNEAQLEKSRLLSDRFSAERPKGSFSTLEIQRTEQGDSAMYLCASSSGVAGELFFGEGSRLTVL.

This clone was observed once. One end of the junction is discordant with germline, which a read error may explain. V is TRBV6-1 and J is TRBJ2-1; D is possibly TRBD2 (6 bases). Germline V gene sequence: CDR1 MNHNS, CDR2 SASEGT. The CDR3 runs to 15 residues. The CDR3 loop is CASSEPPGVSLGELF. CDR3 nucleotide sequence: TGTGCCAGCAGTGAACCCCCGGGAGTCTCCCTCGGGGAGCTCTTC.

The chain is built from TRBV7-9 and TRBJ2-5; 9 nucleotides match TRBD2. The V gene's germline CDR1 is SEHNR and CDR2 FQNEAQ (reference sequence). V was clipped by 5 bases and J by 4 bases; unmatched bases: 11. CDR3 size: 16 residues. Here the CDR3 reads CASSKDLAGWGETQYF. The CDR3 coding sequence is TGTGCCAGCAGCAAGGACCTAGCGGGATGGGGAGAGACCCAGTACTTC.

The chain combines TRBV3-1 (or the pseudogene TRBV3-2) with TRBJ1-2; TRBD1 might be the D (6 bases). The CDR3 extends over 17 amino acids. V was shortened by 2 bases and J by 3 bases, with 19 bases between the two germline ends. The V gene's germline CDR1 is LGHDT and CDR2 YNNKEL (reference sequence). The CDR3 is CASSQHTTGRKDYGYTF. The DNA for the CDR3 is TGTGCCAGCAGCCAACACACCACAGGGCGAAAGGACTATGGCTACACCTTC.

This clone was seen once. The V and J genes are TRBV11-2 and TRBJ1-1, with D perhaps matching TRBD1 (6 bases). Between the trimmed V and J ends, which lost 5 bases and 2 bases, there was a span of 24 bases. The CDR3 spans 18 residues. Per germline, CDR1 SGHAT and CDR2 FQNNGV. The CDR3 region has the DNA TGTGCCAGCAGCGTGGGGCGGCAGGGGCTAACGAGAAACACTGAAGCTTTCTTT. Translating gives CASSVGRQGLTRNTEAFF.